These 17 T cell receptor beta chains share one sample of origin, sequenced in a study of tumor-infiltrating lymphocytes in primary liver carcinoma. TCR beta cDNA came from approximately 490 ng total RNA, primed with a constant-region primer. For TCR beta, libraries were produced by three nested multiplex PCR rounds using slightly modified ARM-PCR. PCR rounds one and two used TRBV1-TRBV30 forward primers with a C-beta reverse primer for around 9 cycles each. One entry per CDR3 protein results from TCRdb running MiXCR on the multiplex PCR reads. The sample holds approximately 330,000 distinct CDR3 sequences, less than 75% seen once. Germline DNA was also extracted, while the blood RNA originated from unsorted whole blood. The sequencing input was peripheral blood. The receptors here all came from a man in his forties with primary liver carcinoma and hepatitis B virus infection.

J is TRBJ2-3 and V is TRBV5-1, with 9 bases that match TRBD1. With V trimmed by 5 bases and J by 0 bases, 13 bases remained unmatched. This CDR3 spans 18 amino acids. From germline, CDR1 is SGHRS and CDR2 YFSETQ. CDR3 protein: CASRPDRGSPRSTDTQYF. In DNA form, the CDR3 reads TGCGCCAGCAGACCCGACAGGGGGAGCCCACGAAGCACAGATACGCAGTATTTT.

In regard to this clonotype: Just one base apart from a much larger clone, this may be a read error. The chain combines TRBV5-5 with TRBJ2-7; TRBD1 matches 9 bases. The CDR3 spans 16 residues. V lost 3 bases and J lost 7; bases outside the gene matches: 14. Germline V lookup: CDR1 SGHKS, CDR2 YYEKEE (reference sequence). The CDR3 DNA reads as TGTGCCAGCAGCTCGGTTTCGGGACAGGGAGATAGAGAGCAGTACTTC. Encoded protein: CASSSVSGQGDREQYF.

Worth noting for this clonotype: A much larger clone sits a single nucleotide away, making a read error possible. The chain links TRBV4-2 to TRBJ1-1; a possible D gene is TRBD1 (5 bases). CDR3 length: 16 amino acids. In germline, CDR1 is LGHNA, CDR2 YNFKEQ. CDR3 DNA: TGTTCCAGCAGCCAGAGGTCGAGGGGTATGAACACTGAAGCTTTCTTT. It translates to CSSSQRSRGMNTEAFF.

A few counts support this clonotype. CDR3 in amino acids: CASSHGSSGNTIYF. Here the CDR3 DNA reads TGCGCCAGCAGCCACGGCAGCTCTGGAAACACCATATATTTT. The J gene is TRBJ1-3, the V gene TRBV5-1; D remains ambiguous. This CDR3 region has 14 residues. The germline CDR1 and CDR2 sequences are SGHRS and YFSETQ. The ends were cut back, 4 bases at V and 0 bases at J, with 8 bases in the middle.

On this clonotype: One end of the junction fails to match germline, which may point to a read error. The chain has TRBV11-2 and TRBJ2-7; 7 bases map to TRBD1. CDR3 length equals 16 residues. The germline gives CDR1 SGHAT, CDR2 FQNNGV. CDR3 residues: CVSSQRIGTDLYEQYF. CDR3 nucleotide sequence: TGTGTCAGCAGCCAGAGGATTGGGACAGATCTCTACGAGCAGTACTTC.

With regard to this clonotype: The junction differs from germline at one of its ends, possibly a read error. The V call is TRBV29-1, the J call TRBJ1-1; D is uncertain. Germline V gene lookup returns CDR1 SQVTM and CDR2 ANQGSEA. The CDR3 sequence is 12 residues long. The DNA of the CDR3 is TGCACCGTTGAAACGGATTTAGCTGAAGCTTTCTTT. The encoded protein is CTVETDLAEAFF.

A note on this clonotype: A clone one base away is much larger, so this may be a read error. The rearrangement joins TRBV6-5 to TRBJ1-1; D unclear. The length of the CDR3 is 15 residues. Looked up from germline, CDR1 is MNHEY and CDR2 is SVGAGI. V lost 8 bases and J 0 bases, leaving 16 bases between the germline ends. CDR3 sequence reads: CASVSNPGMNTEAFF. As DNA, the CDR3 is TGTGCCAGCGTATCAAACCCAGGCATGAACACTGAAGCTTTCTTT.

About this clonotype itself: One junction end does not reproduce the germline sequence, and a read error may be involved. The rearrangement joins TRBV6-5 to TRBJ1-5, with 8 bases matching TRBD1. There are 15 residues in the CDR3. CDR1 and CDR2 (germline): MNHEY, SVGAGI. Here the CDR3 reads CASGPDRAGNHPQHF. The CDR3 region has the DNA TGTGCCAGCGGCCCGGACAGGGCAGGCAATCACCCCCAGCATTTT.

This clonotype showed up many times. The chain links TRBV29-1 to TRBJ1-4, with 7 nucleotides matching TRBD1. The CDR3 is made up of 13 amino acids. J gave up 8 bases and V 4 bases, and 7 bases lay outside the gene matches. Germline V gives CDR1 SQVTM, CDR2 ANQGSEA. The CDR3 sequence: CSVGQGSKEKLFF. In nucleotides, the CDR3 is TGCAGCGTTGGACAGGGTTCGAAAGAAAAACTGTTTTTT.

Points on this clonotype: The junction differs from germline at one of its ends, possibly a read error. The chain combines TRBV11-3 with TRBJ2-3; a weak D match, TRBD1 (5 bases). This CDR3 spans 14 amino acids. Looked up from germline, CDR1 is SGHNT and CDR2 is YENEEA. CDR3 sequence reads: CASSRTWAEDTQCF. For the CDR3, the DNA is TGTGCCAGCTCTAGGACATGGGCGGAAGATACGCAGTGTTTT.

This clonotype was counted ten times or more. J is TRBJ2-2 and V is TRBV11-2; 14 nucleotides match TRBD2. This CDR3 has 16 residues. V lost 5 bases, J lost 5 bases, and 4 bases stayed unmatched. Germline CDR1 SGHAT, CDR2 FQNNGV. CDR3: CASSQGLAGVTGELFF. The DNA for the CDR3 is TGTGCCAGCAGCCAGGGACTAGCGGGAGTTACCGGGGAGCTGTTTTTT.

For this clonotype: Being one base from a much bigger clone, this may be a read error. V is TRBV4-2 and J is TRBJ2-1; 10 nucleotides match TRBD2. The CDR3 runs 17 residues. The V gene end was trimmed by 0 bases and the J gene end by 4 bases; junction bases not matched to a gene: 6. Germline-derived CDR1 and CDR2 are LGHNA and YNFKEQ. This CDR3 reads CASSQDSASGRYNEQFF. As DNA, the CDR3 is TGTGCCAGCAGCCAAGATTCCGCTAGCGGGAGATACAATGAGCAGTTCTTC.

Details on this clonotype: The conserved phenylalanine or tryptophan normally closing the CDR3 is absent here, so this likely arose from a read error. The chain recombines TRBV11-2 with TRBJ2-7; D is possibly TRBD2 (7 bases). CDR1 SGHAT and CDR2 FQNNGV come from the germline V gene. This CDR3 comprises 14 residues. V lost 6 bases and J lost 10, with 22 bases in between. CDR3 coding DNA: TGTGCCAGCAGTTGGGGGGGCCTTACCTACGGACAGTACTCC. Protein product: CASSWGGLTYGQYS.

The V call is TRBV11-3, the J call TRBJ2-1, with no clear D. Trimming took off 6 bases at V and 2 bases at J, with 14 bases between the two ends. The CDR3 covers 15 residues. Germline CDR1 reads SGHNT; CDR2 reads YENEEA. Here the CDR3 reads CASRFSPTTYNEQFF. For the CDR3, the DNA is TGTGCCAGCAGGTTTAGTCCTACCACCTACAATGAGCAGTTCTTC.

As for this clonotype: It may be a read error: a sequence one base away is much more abundant. V gene TRBV6-5 combines with J gene TRBJ2-1; 9 bases map to TRBD2. The CDR3 sequence is 14 residues long. Germline-derived CDR1 and CDR2 are MNHEY and SVGAGI. As DNA, the CDR3 is TGTGCCAGCACGAGGAGCGGGAGGAACAATAAGCAGTTCTTC. Amino acids: CASTRSGRNNKQFF.

This clonotype was counted many times. The V call is TRBV10-3, the J call TRBJ2-2, with 8 bases aligning to TRBD2. Germline CDR1 is ENHRY and CDR2 is SYGVKD. The CDR3 extends over 16 amino acids. V was clipped by 6 bases and J by 3 bases; unmatched bases: 9. The CDR3 here is CAIRDWAGGDTGELFF. CDR3 DNA sequence: TGTGCCATCAGGGACTGGGCGGGAGGAGACACCGGGGAGCTGTTTTTT.

Note on this clonotype: A much more abundant neighbour one base away suggests this may be a read error. This chain links TRBV6-6 with TRBJ2-7; 7 nucleotides align to TRBD2. Germline V gives CDR1 MNHNY, CDR2 SVGAGI (reference sequence). This CDR3 spans 13 amino acids. The CDR3 sequence is CASSPPGRYERYF. CDR3 coding DNA: TGTGCCAGCTCTCCCCCCGGGAGGTACGAGCGGTACTTC.